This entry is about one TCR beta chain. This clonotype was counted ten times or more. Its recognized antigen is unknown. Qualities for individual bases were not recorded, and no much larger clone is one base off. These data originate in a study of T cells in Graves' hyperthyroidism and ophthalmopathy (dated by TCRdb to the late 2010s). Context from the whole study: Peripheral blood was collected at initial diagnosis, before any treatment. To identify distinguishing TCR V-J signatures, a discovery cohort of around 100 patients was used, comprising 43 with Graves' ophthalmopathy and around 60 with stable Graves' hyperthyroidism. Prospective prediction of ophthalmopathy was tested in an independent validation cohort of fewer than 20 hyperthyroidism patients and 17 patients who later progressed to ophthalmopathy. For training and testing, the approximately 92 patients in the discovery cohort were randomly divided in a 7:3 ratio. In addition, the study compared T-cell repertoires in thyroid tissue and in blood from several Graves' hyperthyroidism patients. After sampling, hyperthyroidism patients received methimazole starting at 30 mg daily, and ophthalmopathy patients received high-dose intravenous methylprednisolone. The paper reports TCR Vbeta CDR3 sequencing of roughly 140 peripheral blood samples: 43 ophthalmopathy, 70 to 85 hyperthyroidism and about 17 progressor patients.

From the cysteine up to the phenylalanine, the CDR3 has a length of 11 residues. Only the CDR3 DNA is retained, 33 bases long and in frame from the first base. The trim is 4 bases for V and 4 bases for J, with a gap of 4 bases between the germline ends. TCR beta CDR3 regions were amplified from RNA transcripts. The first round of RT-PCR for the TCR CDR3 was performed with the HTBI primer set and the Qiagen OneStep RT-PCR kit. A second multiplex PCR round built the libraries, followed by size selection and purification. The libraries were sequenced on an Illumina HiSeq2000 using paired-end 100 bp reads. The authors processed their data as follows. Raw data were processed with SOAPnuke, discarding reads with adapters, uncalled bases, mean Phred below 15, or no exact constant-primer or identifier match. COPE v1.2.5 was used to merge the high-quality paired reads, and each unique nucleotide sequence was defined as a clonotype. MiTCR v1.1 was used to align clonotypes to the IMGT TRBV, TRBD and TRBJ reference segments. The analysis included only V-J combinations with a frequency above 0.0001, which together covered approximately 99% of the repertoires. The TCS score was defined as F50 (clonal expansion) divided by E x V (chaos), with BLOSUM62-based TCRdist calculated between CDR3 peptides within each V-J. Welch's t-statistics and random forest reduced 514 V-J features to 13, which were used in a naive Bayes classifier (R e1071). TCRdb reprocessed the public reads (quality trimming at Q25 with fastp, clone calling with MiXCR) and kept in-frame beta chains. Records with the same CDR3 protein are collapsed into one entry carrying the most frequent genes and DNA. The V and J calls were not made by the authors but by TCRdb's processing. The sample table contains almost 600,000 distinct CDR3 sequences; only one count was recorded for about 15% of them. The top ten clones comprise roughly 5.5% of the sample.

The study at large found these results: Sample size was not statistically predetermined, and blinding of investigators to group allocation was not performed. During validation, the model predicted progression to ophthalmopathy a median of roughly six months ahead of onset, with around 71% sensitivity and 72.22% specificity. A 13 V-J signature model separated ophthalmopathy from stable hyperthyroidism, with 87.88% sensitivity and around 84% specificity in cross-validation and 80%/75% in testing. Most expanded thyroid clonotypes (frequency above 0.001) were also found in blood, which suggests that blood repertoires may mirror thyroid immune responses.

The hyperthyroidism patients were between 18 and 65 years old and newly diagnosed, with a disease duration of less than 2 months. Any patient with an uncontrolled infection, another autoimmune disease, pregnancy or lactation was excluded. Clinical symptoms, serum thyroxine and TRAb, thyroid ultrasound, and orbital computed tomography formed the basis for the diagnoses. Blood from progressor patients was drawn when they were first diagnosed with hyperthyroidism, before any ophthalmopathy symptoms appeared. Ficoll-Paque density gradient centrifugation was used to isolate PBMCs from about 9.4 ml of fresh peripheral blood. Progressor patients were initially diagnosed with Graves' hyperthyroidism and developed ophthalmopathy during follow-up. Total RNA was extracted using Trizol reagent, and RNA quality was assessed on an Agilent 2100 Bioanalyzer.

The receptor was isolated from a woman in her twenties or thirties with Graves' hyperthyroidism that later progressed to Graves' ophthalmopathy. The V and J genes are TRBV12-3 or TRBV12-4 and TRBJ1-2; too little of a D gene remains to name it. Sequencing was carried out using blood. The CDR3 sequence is CASSSFYGYTF. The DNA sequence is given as TGTGCCAGCAGTTCTTTCTATGGCTACACCTTC.